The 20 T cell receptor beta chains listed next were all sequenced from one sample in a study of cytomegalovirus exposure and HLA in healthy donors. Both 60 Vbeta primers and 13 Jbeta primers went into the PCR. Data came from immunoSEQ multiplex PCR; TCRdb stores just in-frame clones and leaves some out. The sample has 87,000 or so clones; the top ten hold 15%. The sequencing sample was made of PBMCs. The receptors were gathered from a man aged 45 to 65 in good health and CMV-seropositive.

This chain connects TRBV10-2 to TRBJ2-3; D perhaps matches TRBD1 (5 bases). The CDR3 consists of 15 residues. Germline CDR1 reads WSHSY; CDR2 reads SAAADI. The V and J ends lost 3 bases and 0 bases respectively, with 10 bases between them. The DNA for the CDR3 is TGCGCCAGCAGTGATCTGCAGGGTAGCACAGATACGCAGTATTTT. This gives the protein CASSDLQGSTDTQYF.

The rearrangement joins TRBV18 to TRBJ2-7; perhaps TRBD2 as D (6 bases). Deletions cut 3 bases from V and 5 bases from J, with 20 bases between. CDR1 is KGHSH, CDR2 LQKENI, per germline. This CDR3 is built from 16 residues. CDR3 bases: TGTGCCAGCTCACCGTCTGTGGGAGGAGCTTTTGACGAGCAGTACTTC. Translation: CASSPSVGGAFDEQYF.

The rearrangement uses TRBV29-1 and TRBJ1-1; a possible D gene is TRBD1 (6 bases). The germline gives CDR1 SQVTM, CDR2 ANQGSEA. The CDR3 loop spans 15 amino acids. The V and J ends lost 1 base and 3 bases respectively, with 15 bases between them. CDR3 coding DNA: TGCAGCGTTGAAGGCACACCCGCAGGGGACACTGAAGCTTTCTTT. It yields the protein CSVEGTPAGDTEAFF.

DNA of the CDR3: TGTGCCAGCAGCTTGGAGGGGGGGCATGGCTACACCTTC. It encodes CASSLEGGHGYTF. The rearrangement joins TRBV5-4 to TRBJ1-2; a weak D match, TRBD1 (6 bases). V lost 0 bases, J lost 6 bases, and 9 bases lay in between. The CDR3 consists of 13 residues. Germline-derived CDR1 and CDR2 are SGHNT and YYREEE (reference sequence).

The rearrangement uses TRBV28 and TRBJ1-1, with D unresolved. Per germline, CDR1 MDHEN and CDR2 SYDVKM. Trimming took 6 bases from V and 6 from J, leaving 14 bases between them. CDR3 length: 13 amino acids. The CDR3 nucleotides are TGTGCCAGCAGCACACAGCCCCCCCCTGAAGCTTTCTTT. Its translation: CASSTQPPPEAFF.

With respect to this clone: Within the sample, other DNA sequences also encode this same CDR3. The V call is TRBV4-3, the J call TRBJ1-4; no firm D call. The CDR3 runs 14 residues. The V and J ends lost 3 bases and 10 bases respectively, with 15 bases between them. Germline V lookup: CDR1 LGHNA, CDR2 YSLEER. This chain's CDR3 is CASSQTRTEGKLFF. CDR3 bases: TGCGCCAGCAGCCAGACACGGACGGAGGGAAAACTGTTTTTT.

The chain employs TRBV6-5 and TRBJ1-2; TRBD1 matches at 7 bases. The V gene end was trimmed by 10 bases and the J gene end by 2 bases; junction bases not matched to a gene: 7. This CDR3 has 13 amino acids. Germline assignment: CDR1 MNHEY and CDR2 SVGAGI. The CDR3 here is CAIGQATNYGYTF. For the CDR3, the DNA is TGTGCCATCGGACAGGCGACCAACTATGGCTACACCTTC.

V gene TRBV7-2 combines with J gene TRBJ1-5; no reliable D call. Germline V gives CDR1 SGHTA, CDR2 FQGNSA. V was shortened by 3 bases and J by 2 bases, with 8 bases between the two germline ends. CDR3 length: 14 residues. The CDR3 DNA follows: TGTGCCAGCAGCTTTAACCAGGGCAATCAGCCCCAGCATTTT. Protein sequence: CASSFNQGNQPQHF.

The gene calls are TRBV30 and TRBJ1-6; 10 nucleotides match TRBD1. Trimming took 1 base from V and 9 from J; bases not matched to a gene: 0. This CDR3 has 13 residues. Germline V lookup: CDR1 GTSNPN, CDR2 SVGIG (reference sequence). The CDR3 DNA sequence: TGTGCCTGGAGTGGGACAGGGGGTTCACCCCTCCACTTT. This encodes CAWSGTGGSPLHF.

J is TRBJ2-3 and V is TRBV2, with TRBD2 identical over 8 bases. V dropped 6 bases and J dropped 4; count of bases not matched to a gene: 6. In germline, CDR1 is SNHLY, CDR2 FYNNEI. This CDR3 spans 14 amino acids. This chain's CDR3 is CASRLAETPDTQYF. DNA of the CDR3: TGTGCCAGCAGACTAGCGGAGACCCCAGATACGCAGTATTTT.

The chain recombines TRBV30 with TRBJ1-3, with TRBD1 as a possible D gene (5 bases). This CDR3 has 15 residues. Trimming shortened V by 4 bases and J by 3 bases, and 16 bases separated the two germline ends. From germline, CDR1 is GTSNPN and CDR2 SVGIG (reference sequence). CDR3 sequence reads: CAWTRGGIGGNTIYF. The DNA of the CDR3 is TGTGCCTGGACCCGTGGGGGGATAGGTGGAAACACCATATATTTT.

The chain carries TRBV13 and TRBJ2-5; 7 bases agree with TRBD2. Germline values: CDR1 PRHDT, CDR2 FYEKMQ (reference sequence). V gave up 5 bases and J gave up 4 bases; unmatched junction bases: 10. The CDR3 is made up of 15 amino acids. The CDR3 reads CASSLQGAGIETQYF. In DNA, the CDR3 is TGTGCCAGCAGCCTGCAGGGAGCGGGAATAGAGACCCAGTACTTC.

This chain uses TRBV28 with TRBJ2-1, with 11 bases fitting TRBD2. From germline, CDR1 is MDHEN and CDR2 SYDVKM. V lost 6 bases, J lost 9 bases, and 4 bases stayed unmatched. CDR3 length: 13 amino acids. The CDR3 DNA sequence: TGTGCCAGCAGGCCAGGGACTAGCGGTGAGCAGTTCTTC. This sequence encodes CASRPGTSGEQFF. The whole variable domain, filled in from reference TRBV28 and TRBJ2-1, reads DVKVTQSSRYLVKRTGEKVFLECVQDMDHENMFWYRQDPGLGLRLIYFSYDVKMKEKGDIPEGYSVSREKKERFSLILESASTNQTSMYLCASRPGTSGEQFFGPGTRLTVL.

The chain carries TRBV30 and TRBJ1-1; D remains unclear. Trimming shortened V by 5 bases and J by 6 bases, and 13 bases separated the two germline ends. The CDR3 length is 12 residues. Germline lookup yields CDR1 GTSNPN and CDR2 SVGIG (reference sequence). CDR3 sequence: CAWQLIVAEAFF. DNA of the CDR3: TGTGCCTGGCAACTCATAGTAGCTGAAGCTTTCTTT.

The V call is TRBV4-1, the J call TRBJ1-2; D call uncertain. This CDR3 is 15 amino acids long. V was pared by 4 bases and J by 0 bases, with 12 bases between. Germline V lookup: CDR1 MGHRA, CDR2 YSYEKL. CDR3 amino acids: CASSPQTYSNYGYTF. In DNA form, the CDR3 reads TGCGCCAGCAGCCCTCAGACATACTCTAACTATGGCTACACCTTC.

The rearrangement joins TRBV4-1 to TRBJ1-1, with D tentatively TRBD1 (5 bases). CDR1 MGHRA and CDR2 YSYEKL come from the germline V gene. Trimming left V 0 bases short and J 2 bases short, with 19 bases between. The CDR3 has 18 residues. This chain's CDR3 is CASSQDRFGATENTEAFF. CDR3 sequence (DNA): TGCGCCAGCAGCCAAGATCGTTTTGGGGCAACAGAAAACACTGAAGCTTTCTTT.

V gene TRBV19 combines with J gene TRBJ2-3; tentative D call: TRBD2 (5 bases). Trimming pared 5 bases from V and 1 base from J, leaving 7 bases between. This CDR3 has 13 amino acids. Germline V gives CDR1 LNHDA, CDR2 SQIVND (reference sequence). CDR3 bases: TGTGCCAGTAGTGAGGGAGGCACAGATACGCAGTATTTT. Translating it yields CASSEGGTDTQYF. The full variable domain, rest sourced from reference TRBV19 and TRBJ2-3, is DGGITQSPKYLFRKEGQNVTLSCEQNLNHDAMYWYRQDPGQGLRLIYYSQIVNDFQKGDIAEGYSVSREKKESFPLTVTSAQKNPTAFYLCASSEGGTDTQYFGPGTRLTVL.

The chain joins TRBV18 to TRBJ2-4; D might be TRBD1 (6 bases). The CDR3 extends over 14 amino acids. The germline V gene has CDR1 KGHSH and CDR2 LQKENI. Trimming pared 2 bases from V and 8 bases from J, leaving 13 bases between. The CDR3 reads CASSPEDREYIQYF. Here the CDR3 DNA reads TGTGCCAGCTCACCAGAGGACAGAGAATACATTCAGTACTTC.

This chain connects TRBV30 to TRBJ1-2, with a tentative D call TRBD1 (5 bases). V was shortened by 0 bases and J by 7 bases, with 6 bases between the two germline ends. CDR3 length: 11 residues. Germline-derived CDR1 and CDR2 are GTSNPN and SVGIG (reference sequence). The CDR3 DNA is TGTGCCTGGAGTGTTGGGGCTGGCTACACCTTC. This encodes CAWSVGAGYTF. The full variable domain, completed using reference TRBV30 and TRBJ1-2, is SQTIHQWPATLVQPVGSPLSLECTVEGTSNPNLYWYRQAAGRGLQLLFYSVGIGQISSEVPQNLSASRPQDRQFILSSKKLLLSDSGFYLCAWSVGAGYTFGSGTRLTVV.

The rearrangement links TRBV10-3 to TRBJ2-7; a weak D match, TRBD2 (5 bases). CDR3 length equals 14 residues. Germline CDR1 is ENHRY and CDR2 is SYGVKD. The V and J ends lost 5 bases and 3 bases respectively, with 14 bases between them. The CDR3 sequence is CAISPGITLYEQYF. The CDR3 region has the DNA TGTGCCATCAGTCCGGGGATTACCCTCTACGAGCAGTACTTC.